The 10 T cell receptor beta chains below were found in one sample sequenced in a study of blood T cell repertoires in COVID-19. Data came from immunoSEQ multiplex PCR; TCRdb stores just in-frame clones and leaves some out. The repertoire includes roughly 670,000 clones, 75% to 90% of them detected once, and 0.2% to 0.3% sits in the top ten. The sample consisted of peripheral blood. The receptors here all came from a woman between 18 and 29 years old with acute or convalescent COVID-19.

Concerning this clone: This CDR3 is also generated by other DNA sequences in the sample. This sequence joins TRBV5-1 and TRBJ1-3; TRBD1 might be the D (5 bases). V lost 5 bases, J lost 0 bases, and 9 bases lay in between. Germline CDR1 and CDR2: SGHRS and YFSETQ. The CDR3 is 14 amino acids. The CDR3 protein is CASSSTGSGNTIYF. The CDR3 DNA reads as TGCGCCAGCAGTAGTACAGGCTCTGGAAACACCATATATTTT.

V is TRBV5-1 and J is TRBJ1-5, with D possibly being TRBD1 (6 bases). Germline V gene lookup returns CDR1 SGHRS and CDR2 YFSETQ. V dropped 5 bases and J dropped 9 bases, with 15 bases sitting between them. The CDR3 has 13 residues. This CDR3 reads CASRQDSGWPQHF. CDR3 bases: TGCGCCAGCAGACAGGACAGCGGCTGGCCCCAGCATTTT. Based on the CDR3 plus reference TRBV5-1 and TRBJ1-5, the full variable domain is KAGVTQTPRYLIKTRGQQVTLSCSPISGHRSVSWYQQTPGQGLQFLFEYFSETQRNKGNFPGRFSGRQFSNSRSEMNVSTLELGDSALYLCASRQDSGWPQHFGDGTRLSIL.

This clone was counted once. The chain is built from TRBV5-1 and TRBJ1-1; TRBD1 agrees at 7 bases. The CDR3 consists of 15 residues. V lost 0 bases, J lost 4 bases, and 6 bases stayed unmatched. Germline values: CDR1 SGHRS, CDR2 YFSETQ. Here the CDR3 reads CASSLVSGGGTEAFF. The CDR3 nucleotides are TGCGCCAGCAGCTTGGTTTCAGGGGGAGGCACTGAAGCTTTCTTT. The entire variable domain, with the rest obtained from reference TRBV5-1 and TRBJ1-1, is as follows: KAGVTQTPRYLIKTRGQQVTLSCSPISGHRSVSWYQQTPGQGLQFLFEYFSETQRNKGNFPGRFSGRQFSNSRSEMNVSTLELGDSALYLCASSLVSGGGTEAFFGQGTRLTVV.

The chain recombines TRBV3-1 (or the pseudogene TRBV3-2) with TRBJ2-3; the D gene is possibly TRBD1 (5 bases). The CDR3 totals 16 residues. Germline assignment: CDR1 LGHDT and CDR2 YNNKEL (reference sequence). The V end lost 2 bases, the J end lost 2 bases, and 14 bases lay between the germline ends. The CDR3 spells CASSQPRGPFTDTQYF. Written as DNA, the CDR3 is TGTGCCAGCAGCCAACCTAGGGGCCCGTTCACAGATACGCAGTATTTT.

This chain uses TRBV24-1 with TRBJ2-1; the D is unclear. Germline assignment: CDR1 KGHDR and CDR2 SFDVKD. The CDR3 totals 13 residues. V was shortened by 1 base and J by 7 bases, with 7 bases between the two germline ends. CDR3 amino acids: CATSDLERNEQFF. The CDR3 DNA sequence: TGTGCCACCAGTGATTTAGAGCGTAATGAGCAGTTCTTC.

The chain has TRBV7-9 and TRBJ2-3, with TRBD2 matching over 7 bases. In germline, CDR1 is SEHNR, CDR2 FQNEAQ (reference sequence). Trimming took 1 base from V and 1 from J; bases not matched to a gene: 2. The CDR3 is made up of 15 amino acids. The CDR3 sequence: CASSLGAGGTDTQYF. The CDR3 bases are TGTGCCAGCAGCTTAGGTGCGGGGGGCACAGATACGCAGTATTTT.

The rearrangement uses TRBV19 and TRBJ2-4; D is perhaps TRBD2 (6 bases). The CDR3 is 14 amino acids. The germline V and J ends were trimmed by 6 bases and 1 base, with 10 bases remaining between them. CDR1 and CDR2 from the germline V gene are LNHDA and SQIVND (reference sequence). The CDR3 region has the DNA TGTGCCAGTAGGCCTGGAGGGGCCAAAAACATTCAGTACTTC. Translation gives CASRPGGAKNIQYF.

The chain combines TRBV6-6 with TRBJ2-2; 8 positions match TRBD2. J lost 5 bases, V lost 6 bases, and 8 bases had no gene match. The germline V gene has CDR1 MNHNY and CDR2 SVGAGI (reference sequence). The CDR3 loop spans 15 amino acids. As DNA, the CDR3 is TGTGCCAGCAGAACCCCCGGGGGGGAGACCGGGGAGCTGTTTTTT. This sequence encodes CASRTPGGETGELFF.

The V gene is TRBV7-9, the J gene TRBJ1-2; 7 bases agree with TRBD1. Germline CDR1 SEHNR, CDR2 FQNEAQ (reference sequence). V lost 2 bases and J lost 4; bases outside the gene matches: 7. This CDR3 is built from 15 residues. CDR3 protein: CASSLKRQGPYGYTF. The CDR3 nucleotides are TGTGCCAGCAGCTTAAAGAGACAGGGACCCTATGGCTACACCTTC. Combining the CDR3 with reference TRBV7-9 and TRBJ1-2 gives the whole variable domain DTGVSQNPRHKITKRGQNVTFRCDPISEHNRLYWYRQTLGQGPEFLTYFQNEAQLEKSRLLSDRFSAERPKGSFSTLEIQRTEQGDSAMYLCASSLKRQGPYGYTFGSGTRLTVV.

J is TRBJ1-2 and V is TRBV21-1. TRBV21-1 is annotated as a pseudogene. CDR3 length equals 16 residues. In DNA form, the CDR3 reads TGTGCCAGCAGCAATGGGGAGGGAACAGGTAACTATGGCTACACCTTC. Translation: CASSNGEGTGNYGYTF.